This T cell receptor (beta chain) was obtained from a study of human T cells and chemical hapten exposure. Study conclusions and caveats: The number of TCRs above 1 in 1000 frequency did not change after DPC sensitization.

Individual cDNA molecules each carried unique molecular identifiers attached by the library. TCRdb analysed the RACE reads with MiXCR anew, one entry per CDR3 protein. The sample includes about 190,000 distinct CDR3 sequences, under 30% of them seen just once. Trimming took 4 bases from V and 0 from J, leaving 4 bases between them. The CDR3 spans 13 residues. CDR1 MDHEN and CDR2 SYDVKM come from the germline V gene. Time point described: patch test 3, about 24 weeks after DPC sensitization. Treatment defined: therapeutic diphenylcyclopropenone sensitization with weekly scalp DPC. This clonotype was picked up many times. Antigen unknown.

The chain couples TRBV28 to TRBJ2-1; D is undetermined. The receptor's source is a woman aged 40 to 55 with alopecia areata. Some clones in this sample may be carry-over from other donors' samples. The sequences come from whole blood, collected in connection with sensitization to the hapten diphenylcyclopropenone (DPC). The chain's CDR3 is CASSSGSYNEQFF. For the CDR3, the DNA is TGTGCCAGCAGTTCGGGCTCCTACAATGAGCAGTTCTTC.